Each of the 20 T cell receptor beta chains below was sequenced from the same sample in a study of blood T cell repertoires in COVID-19 (dated by TCRdb to between 2020 and 2021). The protocol used for the library was the immunoSEQ multiplex PCR assay. As stored in TCRdb, this immuneACCESS dataset retains in-frame rearrangements with V and J assigned. A fraction of the clones does not appear; measured against another copy, unresolved V genes explain less than half of the discrepancy, and the remainder lacks a known reason. The sample table holds some 89,000 clones, of which almost 85% were seen once. 1.2% of the sample comes from the top ten. The sequenced sample was peripheral blood. The receptors were sampled from a woman of 80 years or more with acute or convalescent COVID-19.

The genes are TRBV4-2 and TRBJ2-7, with D possibly matching TRBD1 (5 bases). The CDR3 runs to 15 residues. Deletions cut 1 base from V and 5 bases from J, with 15 bases between. Per germline, CDR1 LGHNA and CDR2 YNFKEQ. The CDR3 spells CASSQGTSLVNEQYF. CDR3 coding DNA: TGTGCCAGCAGCCAAGGGACAAGCTTGGTGAACGAGCAGTACTTC.

This clone was seen a handful of times. J is TRBJ2-5 and V is TRBV5-1, with a weak D call TRBD2 (5 bases). The germline V and J ends were trimmed by 3 bases and 2 bases, with 8 bases remaining between them. Per the germline V gene, CDR1 is SGHRS and CDR2 is YFSETQ. This CDR3 has 13 residues. DNA for the CDR3: TGCGCCAGCAGCTCAAGAGGGCAAGAGACCCAGTACTTC. It yields the protein CASSSRGQETQYF.

V and J are TRBV5-1 and TRBJ2-5; D is possibly TRBD1 (7 bases). The germline V gene has CDR1 SGHRS and CDR2 YFSETQ. The CDR3 has 15 amino acids. V was pared by 4 bases and J by 0 bases, with 13 bases between. CDR3 loop: CASSRGTANQETQYF. The CDR3 bases are TGCGCCAGCAGCCGCGGGACAGCGAACCAAGAGACCCAGTACTTC.

The V gene is TRBV28, the J gene TRBJ1-2; tentatively, D is TRBD1 (5 bases). The CDR3 totals 15 residues. Deletions cut 3 bases from V and 4 bases from J, with 15 bases between. CDR1 and CDR2 (germline): MDHEN, SYDVKM. CDR3 region: CASSFSPTGPYGYTF. The CDR3 DNA reads as TGTGCCAGCAGTTTTAGTCCCACAGGCCCCTATGGCTACACCTTC.

The chain uses TRBV7-8 and TRBJ2-7; the D gene is possibly TRBD1 (6 bases). The CDR3 has 17 residues. Germline V gene sequence: CDR1 SGHVS, CDR2 FQNEAQ. Trimming removed 8 bases from V and 0 bases from J, with 23 bases in between. The CDR3 spells CASSTGGGHDPSYEQYF. CDR3 coding DNA: TGTGCCAGCTCTACTGGTGGGGGCCATGATCCCTCCTACGAGCAGTACTTC.

The rearrangement joins TRBV6-5 to TRBJ1-2; TRBD1 matches 10 bases. Germline V lookup: CDR1 MNHEY, CDR2 SVGAGI. The CDR3 runs to 13 residues. Germline trimming cut 6 bases from V and 7 bases from J; bases unmatched to any gene: 5. The chain's CDR3 is CASSRDRGVGYTF. In DNA, the CDR3 is TGTGCCAGCAGCAGGGACAGGGGAGTTGGCTACACCTTC.

The gene calls are TRBV5-6 and TRBJ2-1; TRBD1 matches 7 bases. V trimming: 7 bases; J trimming: 7 bases; junction bases outside the gene matches: 11. The CDR3 extends over 14 amino acids. The germline CDR1 and CDR2 sequences are SGHDT and YYEEEE. The CDR3 is CASRRTGDKNEQFF. The CDR3 nucleotides read TGTGCCAGCCGGAGGACAGGTGATAAGAATGAGCAGTTCTTC. The full variable domain, its missing parts supplied by reference TRBV5-6 and TRBJ2-1, is DAGVTQSPTHLIKTRGQQVTLRCSPKSGHDTVSWYQQALGQGPQFIFQYYEEEERQRGNFPDRFSGHQFPNYSSELNVNALLLGDSALYLCASRRTGDKNEQFFGPGTRLTVL.

The chain has TRBV5-8 and TRBJ1-1, with unresolved D. V gave up 1 base and J gave up 1 base, with 8 bases separating them. The CDR3 extends over 14 amino acids. CDR1 is SGHTS and CDR2 is YDEGEE in the germline V gene. CDR3 region: CASSLRAGNTEAFF. The CDR3 coding sequence is TGTGCCAGCAGCTTGAGGGCGGGGAACACTGAAGCTTTCTTT.

The V and J genes are TRBV5-5 and TRBJ1-2; no reliable D call. The CDR3 covers 15 residues. The germline V gene has CDR1 SGHKS and CDR2 YYEKEE (reference sequence). V was pared by 5 bases and J by 0 bases, with 14 bases between. DNA for the CDR3: TGTGCCAGCAGAAACAGACACCTCGCTAACTATGGCTACACCTTC. Its translation: CASRNRHLANYGYTF.

In DNA, the CDR3 is TGCGCCAGCAGCTTGGGAGCTAGCGACACCGGGGAGCTGTTTTTT. It yields the protein CASSLGASDTGELFF. The genes are TRBV5-1 and TRBJ2-2; D is possibly TRBD2 (6 bases). Germline CDR1 reads SGHRS; CDR2 reads YFSETQ. The V and J ends lost 0 bases and 3 bases respectively, with 9 bases between them. The CDR3 contains 15 residues.

V is TRBV5-6 and J is TRBJ2-7; 7 bases match TRBD2. The J segment lost 3 bases and the V segment lost 4 bases, leaving 10 bases of the junction unmatched. This CDR3 region has 15 residues. The germline V gene has CDR1 SGHDT and CDR2 YYEEEE. CDR3 sequence (DNA): TGTGCCAGCAGCCCGGGGGGTTTGGTGGGCTACGAGCAGTACTTC. Encoded protein: CASSPGGLVGYEQYF.

The rearrangement joins TRBV6-6 to TRBJ2-7; 11 nucleotides line up with TRBD2. The CDR3 is 16 amino acids. V lost 2 bases and J lost 7; bases outside the gene matches: 10. From germline, CDR1 is MNHNY and CDR2 SVGAGI (reference sequence). CDR3: CASSYLNSGGAGEQYF. In DNA form, the CDR3 reads TGTGCCAGCAGTTACCTGAATAGCGGGGGGGCCGGGGAGCAGTACTTC.

V and J are TRBV7-3 and TRBJ2-2, with 10 bases fitting TRBD1. Germline CDR1 is SGHTA and CDR2 is FQGTGA. The ends lost 6 bases at V and 6 bases at J; junction bases unmatched: 4. This CDR3 is 14 amino acids long. The CDR3 region has the DNA TGTGCCAGCAGTCCCGGGACAGGGGCCGGGGAGCTGTTTTTT. This sequence encodes CASSPGTGAGELFF.

This chain uses TRBV5-4 with TRBJ2-1; D is perhaps TRBD2 (5 bases). Trimming took off 4 bases at V and 7 bases at J, with 15 bases between the two ends. The CDR3 runs 14 residues. Germline V gives CDR1 SGHNT, CDR2 YYREEE (reference sequence). CDR3 loop: CASSTREGLNEQFF. The DNA for the CDR3 is TGTGCCAGCAGCACACGAGAGGGTTTGAATGAGCAGTTCTTC. Together with reference TRBV5-4 and TRBJ2-1, the CDR3 gives the full variable domain: ETGVTQSPTHLIKTRGQQVTLRCSSQSGHNTVSWYQQALGQGPQFIFQYYREEENGRGNFPPRFSGLQFPNYSSELNVNALELDDSALYLCASSTREGLNEQFFGPGTRLTVL.

The rearrangement links TRBV7-6 to TRBJ2-7, with TRBD2 matching over 8 bases. The CDR3 is made up of 16 amino acids. Germline CDR1 and CDR2: SGHVS and FNYEAQ. Losses at the gene ends were 1 base for V and 5 bases for J; bases not matched to a gene: 10. Here the CDR3 reads CASSLGGGTSGDEQYF. The DNA of the CDR3 is TGTGCCAGCAGCTTAGGTGGGGGTACTAGCGGCGACGAGCAGTACTTC.

The genes are TRBV5-1 and TRBJ1-1; D gene ambiguous. The germline CDR1 and CDR2 sequences are SGHRS and YFSETQ. The germline V and J ends were trimmed by 0 bases and 4 bases, with 13 bases remaining between them. This CDR3 is 15 amino acids long. This CDR3 reads CASSLASVEGTEAFF. CDR3 bases: TGCGCCAGCAGCTTGGCCAGCGTAGAAGGCACTGAAGCTTTCTTT.

This rearrangement joins TRBV7-9 to TRBJ1-2; D is perhaps TRBD1 (5 bases). Looked up from germline, CDR1 is SEHNR and CDR2 is FQNEAQ (reference sequence). The CDR3 loop spans 13 amino acids. V lost 4 bases, J lost 4 bases, and 10 bases lay in between. CDR3 sequence: CASSSQVAYGYTF. The CDR3 coding sequence is TGTGCCAGCAGCTCACAGGTTGCCTATGGCTACACCTTC. Drawing the rest from reference TRBV7-9 and TRBJ1-2, the complete variable domain is DTGVSQNPRHKITKRGQNVTFRCDPISEHNRLYWYRQTLGQGPEFLTYFQNEAQLEKSRLLSDRFSAERPKGSFSTLEIQRTEQGDSAMYLCASSSQVAYGYTFGSGTRLTVV.

The chain couples TRBV6-2 or TRBV6-3 to TRBJ2-3; TRBD2 agrees at 10 bases. CDR1 and CDR2 from the germline V gene are MNHEY and SVGEGT. There are 15 residues in the CDR3. V dropped 5 bases and J dropped 2; count of bases not matched to a gene: 4. CDR3: CASSGSGGNTDTQYF. The CDR3 DNA is TGTGCCAGCAGTGGTAGCGGGGGGAACACAGATACGCAGTATTTT.

The rearrangement joins TRBV23-1 to TRBJ1-5, with D perhaps matching TRBD1 (5 bases). TRBV23-1 is filed as an ORF, its function uncertain. Trimming left V 4 bases short and J 3 bases short, with 13 bases between. CDR3 size: 15 residues. Here the CDR3 reads CASSPGGDFNQPQHF. The DNA for the CDR3 is TGCGCCAGCAGTCCCGGGGGGGATTTCAATCAGCCCCAGCATTTT.

The chain recombines TRBV7-2 with TRBJ1-3; D is uncertain. The CDR3 has 16 residues. Trimming pared 1 base from V and 8 bases from J, leaving 18 bases between. Germline CDR1 SGHTA, CDR2 FQGNSA. CDR3 nucleotides: TGTGCCAGCAGCTTAGGGCCCCCGGGGATTATGCACACCATATATTTT. Translated, it gives CASSLGPPGIMHTIYF.